This TCR beta chain was profiled in a study of response to subunit inactivated influenza vaccine. Broader study findings: There was a suggestion from the authors that each seasonal influenza vaccination recruits few new T cells.

Comments on this clonotype: Its antigen is currently unknown.

CDR3 size: 16 residues. V shed 11 bases and J 5 bases; nucleotides not matched to a gene: 18. From germline, CDR1 is MNHEY and CDR2 SVGEGT. TCRdb reanalysed the RT-PCR reads using MiXCR and keeps one entry per CDR3 protein. In the table there are hundreds of thousands of distinct CDR3 sequences, around 15% of which are singletons. This clonotype originated in a man between 50 and 59 years old who received an inactivated influenza vaccine. This rearrangement joins TRBV6-2 or TRBV6-3 to TRBJ2-1, with 7 positions matching TRBD2. Specimen: PBMCs from blood, collected 14 to 15 days before vaccination. The CDR3 sequence: CAPPGSAGEWDNEQFF. The CDR3 region has the DNA TGTGCCCCTCCCGGGAGTGCGGGGGAGTGGGACAATGAGCAGTTCTTC.